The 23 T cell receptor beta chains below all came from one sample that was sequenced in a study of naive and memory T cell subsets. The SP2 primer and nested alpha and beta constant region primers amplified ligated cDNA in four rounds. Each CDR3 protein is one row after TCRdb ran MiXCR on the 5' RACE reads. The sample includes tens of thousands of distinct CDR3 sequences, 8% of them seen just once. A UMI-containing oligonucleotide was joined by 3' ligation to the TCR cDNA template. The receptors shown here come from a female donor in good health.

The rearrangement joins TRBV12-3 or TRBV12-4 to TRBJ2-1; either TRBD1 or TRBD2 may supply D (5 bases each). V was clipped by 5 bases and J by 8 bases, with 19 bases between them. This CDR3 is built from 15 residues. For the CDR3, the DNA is TGTGCCAGCAGTACCGGGACCCTAGCTTGGGATGAGCAGTTCTTC. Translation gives CASSTGTLAWDEQFF.

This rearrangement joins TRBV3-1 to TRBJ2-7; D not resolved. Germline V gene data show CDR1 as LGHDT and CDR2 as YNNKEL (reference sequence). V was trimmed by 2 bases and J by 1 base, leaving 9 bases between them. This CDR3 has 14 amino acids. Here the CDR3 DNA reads TGTGCCAGCAGCCAAAGTCAGAGATCCTACGAGCAGTACTTC. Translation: CASSQSQRSYEQYF.

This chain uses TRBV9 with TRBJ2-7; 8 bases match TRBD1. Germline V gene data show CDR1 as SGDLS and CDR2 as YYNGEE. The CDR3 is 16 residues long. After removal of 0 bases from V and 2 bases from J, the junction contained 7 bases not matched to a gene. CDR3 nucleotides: TGTGCCAGCAGCGTAGATGGCAGGGGGCATCCCTACGAGCAGTACTTC. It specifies CASSVDGRGHPYEQYF.

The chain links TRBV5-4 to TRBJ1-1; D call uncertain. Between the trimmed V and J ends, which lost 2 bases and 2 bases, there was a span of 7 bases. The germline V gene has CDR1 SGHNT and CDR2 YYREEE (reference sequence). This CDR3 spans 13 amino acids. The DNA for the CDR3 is TGTGCCAGCAGCTTTCGGGGTAACACTGAAGCTTTCTTT. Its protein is CASSFRGNTEAFF. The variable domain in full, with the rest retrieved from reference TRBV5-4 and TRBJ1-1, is ETGVTQSPTHLIKTRGQQVTLRCSSQSGHNTVSWYQQALGQGPQFIFQYYREEENGRGNFPPRFSGLQFPNYSSELNVNALELDDSALYLCASSFRGNTEAFFGQGTRLTVV.

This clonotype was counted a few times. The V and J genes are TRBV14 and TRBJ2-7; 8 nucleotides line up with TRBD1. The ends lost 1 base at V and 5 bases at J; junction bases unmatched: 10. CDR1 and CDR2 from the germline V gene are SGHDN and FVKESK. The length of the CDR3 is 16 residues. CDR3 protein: CASSQALGQGPHEQYF. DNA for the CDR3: TGTGCCAGCAGCCAAGCCTTAGGACAGGGCCCCCACGAGCAGTACTTC.

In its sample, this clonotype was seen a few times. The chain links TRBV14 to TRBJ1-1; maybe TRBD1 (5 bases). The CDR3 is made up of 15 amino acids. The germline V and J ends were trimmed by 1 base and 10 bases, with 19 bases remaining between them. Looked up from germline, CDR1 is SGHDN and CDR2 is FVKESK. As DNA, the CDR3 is TGTGCCAGCAGCCAAGTAAGGGGATTGGCGTCGGGAGCTTTCTTT. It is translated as CASSQVRGLASGAFF.

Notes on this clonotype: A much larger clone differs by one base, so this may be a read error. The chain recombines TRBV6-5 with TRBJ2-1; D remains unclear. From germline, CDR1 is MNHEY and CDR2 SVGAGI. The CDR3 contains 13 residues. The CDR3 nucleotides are TGTGCCAGCAGACTTTATGAGGTCAATGTGCAGTTCTTC. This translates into CASRLYEVNVQFF.

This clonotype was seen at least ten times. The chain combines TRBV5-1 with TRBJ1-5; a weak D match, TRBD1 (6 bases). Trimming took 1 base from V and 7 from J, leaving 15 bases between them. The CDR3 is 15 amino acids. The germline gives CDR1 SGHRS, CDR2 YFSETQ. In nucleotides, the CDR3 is TGCGCCAGCAGCTTGATAGGGGCCAGGGGCCAGCCCCAGCATTTT. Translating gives CASSLIGARGQPQHF. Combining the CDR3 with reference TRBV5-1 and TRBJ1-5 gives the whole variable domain KAGVTQTPRYLIKTRGQQVTLSCSPISGHRSVSWYQQTPGQGLQFLFEYFSETQRNKGNFPGRFSGRQFSNSRSEMNVSTLELGDSALYLCASSLIGARGQPQHFGDGTRLSIL.

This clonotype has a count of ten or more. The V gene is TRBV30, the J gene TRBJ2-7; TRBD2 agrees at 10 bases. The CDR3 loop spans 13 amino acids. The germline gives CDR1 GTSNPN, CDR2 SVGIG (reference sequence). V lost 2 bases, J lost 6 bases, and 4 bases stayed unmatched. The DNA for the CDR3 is TGTGCCTGGAGTCTTAGCGGGAGGACCGAGCAGTACTTC. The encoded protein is CAWSLSGRTEQYF.

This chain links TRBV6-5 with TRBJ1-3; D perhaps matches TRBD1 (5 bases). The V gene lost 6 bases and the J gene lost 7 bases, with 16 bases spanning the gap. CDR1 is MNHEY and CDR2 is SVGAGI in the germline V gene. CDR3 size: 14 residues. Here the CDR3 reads CASRDTGTVNTIYF. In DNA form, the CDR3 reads TGTGCCAGCAGAGATACCGGGACGGTTAACACCATATATTTT.

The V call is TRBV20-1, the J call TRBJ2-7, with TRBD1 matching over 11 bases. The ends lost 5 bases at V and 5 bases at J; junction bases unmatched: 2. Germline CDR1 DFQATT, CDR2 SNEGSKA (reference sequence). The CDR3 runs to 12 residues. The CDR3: CSAEGQGDEQYF. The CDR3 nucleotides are TGCAGTGCTGAGGGACAGGGGGACGAGCAGTACTTC.

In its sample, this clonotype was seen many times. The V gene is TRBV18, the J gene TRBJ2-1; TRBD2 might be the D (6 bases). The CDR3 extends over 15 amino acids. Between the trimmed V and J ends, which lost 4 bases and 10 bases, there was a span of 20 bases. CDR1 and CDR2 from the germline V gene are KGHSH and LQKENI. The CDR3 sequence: CASSLIRTGVGEQFF. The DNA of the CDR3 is TGTGCCAGCTCACTTATTAGGACGGGAGTTGGGGAGCAGTTCTTC.

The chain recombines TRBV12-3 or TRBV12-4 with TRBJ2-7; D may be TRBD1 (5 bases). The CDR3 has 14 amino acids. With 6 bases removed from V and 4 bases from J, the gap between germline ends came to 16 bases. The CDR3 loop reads CASRDSPNRYEQYF. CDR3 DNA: TGTGCCAGCAGAGACAGTCCGAACCGTTACGAGCAGTACTTC.

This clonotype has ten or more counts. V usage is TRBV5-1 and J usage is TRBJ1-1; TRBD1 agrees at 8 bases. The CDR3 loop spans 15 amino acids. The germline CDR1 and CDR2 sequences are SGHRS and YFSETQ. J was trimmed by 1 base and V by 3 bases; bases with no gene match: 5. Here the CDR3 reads CASSSDRGWNTEAFF. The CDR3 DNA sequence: TGCGCCAGCAGCTCCGACAGGGGATGGAACACTGAAGCTTTCTTT. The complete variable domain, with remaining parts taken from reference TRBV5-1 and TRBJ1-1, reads KAGVTQTPRYLIKTRGQQVTLSCSPISGHRSVSWYQQTPGQGLQFLFEYFSETQRNKGNFPGRFSGRQFSNSRSEMNVSTLELGDSALYLCASSSDRGWNTEAFFGQGTRLTVV.

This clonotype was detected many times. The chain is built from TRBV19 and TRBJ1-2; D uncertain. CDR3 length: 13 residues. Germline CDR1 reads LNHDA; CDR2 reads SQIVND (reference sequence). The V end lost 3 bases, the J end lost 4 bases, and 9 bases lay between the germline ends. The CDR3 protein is CASSMNARYGYTF. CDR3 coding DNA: TGTGCCAGTAGTATGAATGCACGCTATGGCTACACCTTC.

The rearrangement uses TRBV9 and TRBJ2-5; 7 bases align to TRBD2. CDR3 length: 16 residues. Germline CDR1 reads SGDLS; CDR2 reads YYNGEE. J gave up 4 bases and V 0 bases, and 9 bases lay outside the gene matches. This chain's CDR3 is CASSVEAGSLGETQYF. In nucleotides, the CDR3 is TGTGCCAGCAGCGTAGAAGCGGGAAGCCTCGGAGAGACCCAGTACTTC.

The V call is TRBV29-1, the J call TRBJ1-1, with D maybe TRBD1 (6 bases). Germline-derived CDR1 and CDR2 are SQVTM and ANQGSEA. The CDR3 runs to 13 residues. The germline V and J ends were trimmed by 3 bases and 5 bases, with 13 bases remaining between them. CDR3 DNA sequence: TGCAGCGTTGACAGGGGACTAGGTACTGAAGCTTTCTTT. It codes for CSVDRGLGTEAFF.

Here the CDR3 reads CASMSGRTGELFF. CDR3 in DNA: TGTGCCAGTATGAGCGGGAGGACCGGGGAGCTGTTTTTT. The J gene is TRBJ2-2, the V gene TRBV19; 9 nucleotides line up with TRBD2. Looked up from germline, CDR1 is LNHDA and CDR2 is SQIVND (reference sequence). The CDR3 consists of 13 residues. Germline trimming cut 7 bases from V and 5 bases from J; bases unmatched to any gene: 2. The variable domain in full, completed from reference TRBV19 and TRBJ2-2, reads DGGITQSPKYLFRKEGQNVTLSCEQNLNHDAMYWYRQDPGQGLRLIYYSQIVNDFQKGDIAEGYSVSREKKESFPLTVTSAQKNPTAFYLCASMSGRTGELFFGEGSRLTVL.

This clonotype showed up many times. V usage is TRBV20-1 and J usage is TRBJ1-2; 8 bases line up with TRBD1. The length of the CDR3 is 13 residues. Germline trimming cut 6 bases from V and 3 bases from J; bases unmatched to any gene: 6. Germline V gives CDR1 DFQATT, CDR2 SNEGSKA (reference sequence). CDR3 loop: CSAGGQAHYGYTF. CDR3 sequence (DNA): TGCAGTGCCGGGGGACAGGCTCACTATGGCTACACCTTC.

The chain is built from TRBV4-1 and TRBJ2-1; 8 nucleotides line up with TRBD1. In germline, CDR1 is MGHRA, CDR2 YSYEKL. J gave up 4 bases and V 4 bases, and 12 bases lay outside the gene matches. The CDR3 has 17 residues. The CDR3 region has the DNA TGCGCCAGCAGCCCACGACCGCCGGGACAGGTGTACAATGAGCAGTTCTTC. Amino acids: CASSPRPPGQVYNEQFF.

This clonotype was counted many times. The CDR3 DNA sequence: TGTGCCAGCAGCCTAGCCAAAAACATTCAGTACTTC. It encodes CASSLAKNIQYF. The rearrangement links TRBV5-6 to TRBJ2-4; D gene unclear. This CDR3 is built from 12 residues. V was cut by 4 bases and J by 0 bases, with 2 bases left in between. Per the germline V gene, CDR1 is SGHDT and CDR2 is YYEEEE.

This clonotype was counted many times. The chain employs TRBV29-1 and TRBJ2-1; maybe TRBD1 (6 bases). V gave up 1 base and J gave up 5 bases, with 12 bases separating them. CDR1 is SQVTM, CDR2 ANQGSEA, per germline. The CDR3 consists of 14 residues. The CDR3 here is CSVEGQGLDNEQFF. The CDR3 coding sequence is TGCAGCGTTGAAGGGCAGGGGCTCGACAATGAGCAGTTCTTC.

In nucleotides, the CDR3 is TGCAGTGCTAGATTACCGACAGGGCGGGATGGGATCACTGAAGCTTTCTTT. Protein sequence: CSARLPTGRDGITEAFF. The V gene is TRBV20-1, the J gene TRBJ1-1; TRBD1 aligns across 7 bases. V was pared by 2 bases and J by 4 bases, with 16 bases of the junction left unmatched. This CDR3 region has 17 residues. Germline V lookup: CDR1 DFQATT, CDR2 SNEGSKA (reference sequence).